This TCR beta chain is from a study of blood T cell repertoires in COVID-19. As for the study in general: The samples span acute and convalescent COVID-19 from the United States, Italy and Spain. From T cells, B-cell-depleted T cells, or PBMCs came the material, which was cDNA or gDNA.

After removal of 1 base from V and 4 bases from J, the junction contained 5 bases not matched to a gene. Germline V gives CDR1 SGHRS, CDR2 YFSETQ. The CDR3 covers 15 residues. Study processing details: Amplification of reference gene primers provided the estimated nucleated cell counts. Libraries were prepared by immunoSEQ multiplex PCR; TCRdb keeps only in-frame clonotypes and omits some of them. V and J calls and clone size follow that table, whereas D and trimming were derived from the DNA. The sample lists 200,000 to 300,000 clones; about 87% were seen once. The sequence derives from a man in his fifties or sixties who had recovered from COVID-19. The gene calls are TRBV5-1 and TRBJ2-7; TRBD2 aligns across 10 bases. The sequencing input was peripheral blood. DNA of the CDR3: TGCGCCAGCAGCTTGTTTACTAGCGGGGATTACGAGCAGTACTTC. It is translated as CASSLFTSGDYEQYF.